One sample yielded the 18 T cell receptor beta chains listed below, sequenced in a study of tumor-infiltrating lymphocytes in primary liver carcinoma. Priming with a constant-region primer yielded TCR beta cDNA from roughly 490 ng total RNA. Amplification in three nested multiplex PCR rounds with slightly modified ARM-PCR gave rise to TCR beta libraries. Primers for the first two PCR rounds were TRBV1-TRBV30 forward primers and a C-beta reverse primer (about 9 cycles per round). TCRdb itself ran the multiplex PCR reads through MiXCR, one entry per CDR3 protein. The top ten clones hold roughly an eighth of a sample with 95,000 to 100,000 distinct CDR3 sequences, about 62% of them seen once. Co-extraction of RNA and DNA was performed on about 20-32 mg of unsorted bulk tissue. The sequenced sample consisted of liver tumor tissue from sampling region 2. Indicated subset: tumor region T2, inferior pole. These TCRs come from a woman aged 55-69 years with primary liver carcinoma and hepatitis B virus infection.

With respect to this clonotype: A much larger clonotype is one base distant, so this may be a read error. This chain links TRBV13 with TRBJ2-1, with TRBD2 matching 11 bases. The CDR3 contains 15 residues. From germline, CDR1 is PRHDT and CDR2 FYEKMQ (reference sequence). The CDR3 bases are TGTGCCAACAGCCCCTTAGCGGGAGGGGGCAATGAGCAGTTCTTC. Its protein product is CANSPLAGGGNEQFF.

As concerns this clonotype: One junction end does not reproduce the germline sequence, and a read error may be involved. The chain is built from TRBV10-3 and TRBJ2-7; D perhaps matches TRBD2 (5 bases). CDR1 ENHRY and CDR2 SYGVKD come from the germline V gene. This CDR3 contains 14 residues. CDR3 DNA sequence: TGTGCCATCAAGCGGATAGACGATACCTACGAGCAGTACTTT. Encoded protein: CAIKRIDDTYEQYF.

The table lists this clonotype with many counts. The chain has TRBV6-1 and TRBJ2-7, with 8 bases matching TRBD2. Trimming at V came to 6 bases and at J to 1 base, leaving 8 bases not matched to a gene. The CDR3 loop spans 15 amino acids. The germline CDR1 and CDR2 sequences are MNHNS and SASEGT. The CDR3 loop reads CASSGGLAGSYEQYF. CDR3 DNA sequence: TGTGCCAGCAGCGGCGGTCTAGCGGGTTCCTACGAGCAGTACTTC.

This clonotype was found many times. The chain recombines TRBV6-5 with TRBJ2-5; D possibly corresponds to TRBD1 (6 bases). V shed 6 bases and J shed 4 bases, with 12 bases lying between them. The CDR3 consists of 13 residues. Germline V lookup: CDR1 MNHEY, CDR2 SVGAGI. The CDR3 protein is CASSPTGRETQYF. Written as DNA, the CDR3 is TGTGCCAGCAGCCCGACAGGTAGAGAGACCCAGTACTTC.

The chain links TRBV6-6 to TRBJ2-2; TRBD2 matches 8 bases. CDR1 and CDR2 (germline): MNHNY, SVGAGI (reference sequence). The CDR3 contains 14 residues. The CDR3 reads CVSSSGISTGELFF. CDR3 coding DNA: TGTGTCAGTAGTAGCGGGATTAGCACCGGGGAGCTGTTTTTT.

Remarks on this clonotype: Since a much larger clone is just one base distant, this may be a read error. The CDR3 DNA sequence: TGCGCCAGCAGCTTGACCTCAGGGGTATCCAACGTCCTGACTTTC. Translated: CASSLTSGVSNVLTF. The V call is TRBV5-1, the J call TRBJ2-6, with a weak D call TRBD1 (6 bases). Trimming removed 1 base at V and 8 bases at J, with 13 bases between. Germline V gene sequence: CDR1 SGHRS, CDR2 YFSETQ. CDR3 length: 15 residues.

This clonotype came up many times. The conserved closing phenylalanine or tryptophan is absent in this CDR3, likely reflecting a read error. The genes are TRBV29-1 and TRBJ2-7; TRBD1 aligns across 8 bases. Losses at the gene ends were 7 bases for V and 5 bases for J; bases not matched to a gene: 13. This CDR3 region has 14 residues. From germline, CDR1 is SQVTM and CDR2 ANQGSEA. CDR3 bases: TGCAGCGCCGCGCCCCACAGACAGGGGAACGAGCAGTACCTC. Residues: CSAAPHRQGNEQYL.

Concerning this clonotype: One junction end does not reproduce the germline sequence, and a read error may be involved. The rearrangement joins TRBV6-1 to TRBJ2-7; TRBD1 matches at 11 bases. The CDR3 totals 14 residues. Looked up from germline, CDR1 is MNHNS and CDR2 is SASEGT. This CDR3 reads CACSRDRGTYEQCF. CDR3 DNA: TGTGCCTGCAGCAGGGACAGGGGGACCTACGAGCAGTGCTTC.

Regarding this clonotype: The junction and the germline gene differ at one end; a read error may be behind it. The V and J genes are TRBV11-3 and TRBJ2-3; D is undetermined. Germline assignment: CDR1 SGHNT and CDR2 YENEEA. There are 15 residues in the CDR3. CDR3 nucleotides: TGTGCCAGTAGCTTAAATCGACATACTATAGATACGCAGTATTTT. It specifies CASSLNRHTIDTQYF.

The table lists this clonotype with many counts. This chain links TRBV11-2 with TRBJ2-3; 13 bases fit TRBD2. In germline, CDR1 is SGHAT, CDR2 FQNNGV. J was trimmed by 3 bases and V by 4 bases; bases with no gene match: 19. The CDR3 length is 21 residues. The CDR3 DNA reads as TGTGCCAGCAGCTCCTTCCCAGGGACTAGCGGGACCCACACAAATACAGATACGCAGTATTTT. Its protein is CASSSFPGTSGTHTNTDTQYF.

This clonotype was seen a handful of times. The junction departs from germline at one end; a sequencing error may be responsible. This chain links TRBV29-1 with TRBJ2-7; a possible D gene is TRBD2 (5 bases). The CDR3 consists of 14 residues. Germline CDR1 is SQVTM and CDR2 is ANQGSEA. The CDR3 spells CSVRPAVKTYEKYF. In nucleotides, the CDR3 is TGCAGCGTTCGGCCAGCGGTTAAAACCTACGAGAAGTACTTC.

This clonotype was seen once. An end of the junction does not agree with germline; a read error may underlie this. CDR3 residues: CTSTRDRRTGELFF. As DNA, the CDR3 is TGTACCAGTACAAGGGACCGTAGAACAGGGGAGCTGTTTTTT. The chain has TRBV12-3 or TRBV12-4 and TRBJ2-2, with D possibly called TRBD1 or TRBD2 (5 bases each). CDR3 length equals 14 residues.

In regard to this clonotype: This likely comes from a read error, as the CDR3 has no conserved phenylalanine or tryptophan at its end. The chain employs TRBV11-2 and TRBJ2-3, with D possibly matching TRBD1 (5 bases). The CDR3 runs to 15 residues. The germline CDR1 and CDR2 sequences are SGHAT and FQNNGV. CDR3 sequence (DNA): TGTCCCAGCAGCTTAGATCAGGGCTACACAGATACGCAGTATCCT. Protein: CPSSLDQGYTDTQYP.

This clonotype appeared once. One base away lies a much larger clone, so this may be a sequencing read error. The chain links TRBV14 to TRBJ2-5; 7 nucleotides line up with TRBD2. V lost 4 bases, J lost 6 bases, and 8 bases stayed unmatched. Germline-derived CDR1 and CDR2 are SGHDN and FVKESK. The CDR3 has 14 amino acids. In DNA form, the CDR3 reads TGTGCCAGCAGCCCGTTTGGCGGGAGACAGACCCAGTACTTC. This translates into CASSPFGGRQTQYF.

About this clonotype itself: The junction and the germline gene differ at one end; a read error may be behind it. The J gene is TRBJ2-5, the V gene TRBV5-5, with 7 bases identical to TRBD2. Germline assignment: CDR1 SGHKS and CDR2 YYEKEE (reference sequence). This CDR3 has 15 amino acids. CDR3 DNA: TGTGCCAGGAGCTTGGCTAGCGGCCCCCTGGAGACACAGTACTTC. Its translation is CARSLASGPLETQYF.

This clonotype has more than one count but fewer than ten. This chain links TRBV28 with TRBJ2-3; D gene unclear. Germline V gene data show CDR1 as MDHEN and CDR2 as SYDVKM. The CDR3 is 13 residues long. Trimming took 5 bases from V and 14 from J, leaving 20 bases between them. Here the CDR3 reads CASSPHGFPLGYF. The DNA for the CDR3 is TGTGCCAGCAGTCCACACGGGTTCCCTTTGGGGTATTTT.

This clonotype was found many times. The genes are TRBV14 and TRBJ2-7, with 7 bases aligning to TRBD2. The CDR3 runs to 14 residues. CDR1 is SGHDN and CDR2 is FVKESK in the germline V gene. After removal of 4 bases from V and 2 bases from J, the junction contained 5 bases not matched to a gene. The CDR3 spells CASSPGGGTYEQYF. CDR3 in DNA: TGTGCCAGCAGCCCAGGCGGGGGAACCTACGAGCAGTACTTC.

On this clonotype: One junction end disagrees with the germline gene, perhaps due to a read error. The gene calls are TRBV4-1 and TRBJ1-5, with 8 bases matching TRBD1. The length of the CDR3 is 17 residues. The germline CDR1 and CDR2 sequences are MGHRA and YSYEKL. The CDR3 spells CASSQDVAQGVWQSQHF. The CDR3, as DNA: TGTGCCAGCAGCCAAGATGTTGCACAGGGGGTGTGGCAGTCCCAGCATTTT.